This T cell receptor beta chain was identified during a study of blood T cell repertoires in COVID-19. About the study: Sites in the United States, Italy and Spain provided acute and convalescent COVID-19 samples. Sample material is recorded as cDNA or gDNA derived from T cells, B-cell-depleted T cells, or PBMCs.

The protocol was immunoSEQ multiplex PCR, while the TCRdb copy is restricted to in-frame clones and leaves out a portion. This table holds under 55,000 clones, around 80% found once. The CDR3 loop spans 18 amino acids. V was shortened by 0 bases and J by 0 bases, with 12 bases between the two germline ends. Per germline, CDR1 SNHLY and CDR2 FYNNEI. V is TRBV2 and J is TRBJ2-6, with D possibly matching TRBD1 (5 bases). Source material: peripheral blood. The sequence was collected from a man aged 70-80 years with acute or convalescent COVID-19. CDR3 in DNA: TGTGCCAGCAGTGAAGCGACAGTTAAACTCTCTGGGGCCAACGTCCTGACTTTC. Translated: CASSEATVKLSGANVLTF. The whole variable domain, filled in from reference TRBV2 and TRBJ2-6, reads EPEVTQTPSHQVTQMGQEVILRCVPISNHLYFYWYRQILGQKVEFLVSFYNNEISEKSEIFDDQFSVERPDGSNFTLKIRSTKLEDSAMYFCASSEATVKLSGANVLTFGAGSRLTVL.